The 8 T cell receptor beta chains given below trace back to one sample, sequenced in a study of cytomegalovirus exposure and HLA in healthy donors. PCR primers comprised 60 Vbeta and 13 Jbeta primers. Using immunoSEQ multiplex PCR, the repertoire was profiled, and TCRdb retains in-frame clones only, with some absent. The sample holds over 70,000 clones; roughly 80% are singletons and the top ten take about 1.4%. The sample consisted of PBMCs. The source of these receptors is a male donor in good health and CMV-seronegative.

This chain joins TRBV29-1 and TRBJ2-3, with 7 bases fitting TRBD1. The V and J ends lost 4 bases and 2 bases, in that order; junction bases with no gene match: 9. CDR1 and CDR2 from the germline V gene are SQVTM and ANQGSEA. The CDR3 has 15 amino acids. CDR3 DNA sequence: TGCAGCGTTGGACAATCGGGACAGACCACAGATACGCAGTATTTT. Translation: CSVGQSGQTTDTQYF.

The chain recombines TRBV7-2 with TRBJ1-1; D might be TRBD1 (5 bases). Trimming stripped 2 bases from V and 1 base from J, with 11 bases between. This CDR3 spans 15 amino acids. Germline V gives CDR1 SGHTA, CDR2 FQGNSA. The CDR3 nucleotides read TGTGCCAGCAGCTTATGGCGGGGGGGGAACACTGAAGCTTTCTTT. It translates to CASSLWRGGNTEAFF.

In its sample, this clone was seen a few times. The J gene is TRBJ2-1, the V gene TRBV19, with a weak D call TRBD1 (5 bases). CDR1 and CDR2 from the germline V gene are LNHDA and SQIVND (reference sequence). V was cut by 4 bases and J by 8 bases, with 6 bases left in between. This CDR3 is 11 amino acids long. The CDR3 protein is CASSRGYEQFF. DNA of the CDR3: TGTGCCAGTAGTAGGGGCTATGAGCAGTTCTTC. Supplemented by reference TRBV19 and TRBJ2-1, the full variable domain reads DGGITQSPKYLFRKEGQNVTLSCEQNLNHDAMYWYRQDPGQGLRLIYYSQIVNDFQKGDIAEGYSVSREKKESFPLTVTSAQKNPTAFYLCASSRGYEQFFGPGTRLTVL.

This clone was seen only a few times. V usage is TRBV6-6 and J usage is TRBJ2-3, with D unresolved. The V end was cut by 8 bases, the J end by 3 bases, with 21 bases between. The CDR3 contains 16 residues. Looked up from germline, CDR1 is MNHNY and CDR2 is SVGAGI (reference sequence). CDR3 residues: CASSRYVGGATDTQYF. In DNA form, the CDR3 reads TGTGCCAGCTCCCGTTACGTCGGCGGAGCGACAGATACGCAGTATTTT.

The CDR3 loop reads CASSLGTGSLTYEQYF. In DNA, the CDR3 is TGTGCCAGTAGTCTTGGGACAGGTTCTCTAACCTACGAGCAGTACTTC. The chain is built from TRBV19 and TRBJ2-7, with 8 nucleotides matching TRBD1. The CDR3 is made up of 16 amino acids. Germline CDR1 LNHDA, CDR2 SQIVND (reference sequence). Trimming took 5 bases from V and 2 from J; bases not matched to a gene: 11.

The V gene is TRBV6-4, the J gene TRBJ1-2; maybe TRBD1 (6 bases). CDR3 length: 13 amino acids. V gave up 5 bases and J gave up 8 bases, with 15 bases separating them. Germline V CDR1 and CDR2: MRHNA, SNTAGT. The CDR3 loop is CASSKGQYTGYTF. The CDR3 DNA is TGTGCCAGCAGTAAAGGACAGTACACCGGCTACACCTTC.

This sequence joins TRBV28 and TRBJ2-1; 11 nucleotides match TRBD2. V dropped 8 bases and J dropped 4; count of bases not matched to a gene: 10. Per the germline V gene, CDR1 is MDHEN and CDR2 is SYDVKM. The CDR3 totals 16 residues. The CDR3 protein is CASSGGGLADYNEQFF. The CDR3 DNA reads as TGTGCCAGCTCGGGAGGGGGACTAGCGGATTACAATGAGCAGTTCTTC.

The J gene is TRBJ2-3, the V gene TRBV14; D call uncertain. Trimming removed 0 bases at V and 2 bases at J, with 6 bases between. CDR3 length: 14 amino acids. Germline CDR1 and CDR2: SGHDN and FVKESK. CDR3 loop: CASSQETFTDTQYF. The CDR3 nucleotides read TGTGCCAGCAGCCAAGAGACTTTCACAGATACGCAGTATTTT.